Listed below are T cell receptor beta chains from one sample, sequenced in a study of control samples from healthy donors and cancer patients. Sequenced by immunoSEQ multiplex PCR; TCRdb stores in-frame clones only, minus some. This repertoire shows fewer than 200,000 clones, more than 80% found once; its top ten account for around 1.5%. The sample taken for sequencing was blood. These receptors all come from a man aged 25 to 40 in good health. CDR3s include the opening cysteine and the closing phenylalanine or tryptophan. A D gene is named only where the DNA matches it firmly. Rows give clone size only sometimes, using once, few, many, or a class for an expanded clone.

v_call,j_call,clone_size,d_call,cdr3_aa,cdr3_nt
TRBV19,TRBJ1-5,NA,NA,CATRLGTQPQHF,TGTGCCACCCGGTTGGGTACGCAGCCCCAGCATTTT
TRBV5-1,TRBJ2-5,few,NA,CASSPGARETQYF,TGCGCCAGCAGTCCAGGTGCGCGGGAGACCCAGTACTTC
TRBV6-5,TRBJ1-1,NA,NA,CASRGLQVNTEAFF,TGTGCCAGCAGAGGATTACAGGTGAACACTGAAGCTTTCTTT
TRBV6-1,TRBJ1-3,NA,NA,CASSEQRASSGNTIYF,TGTGCCAGCAGTGAACAAAGGGCGAGCTCTGGAAACACCATATATTTT
TRBV16,TRBJ1-3,NA,TRBD1,CASSGQGASGNTIYF,TGTGCCAGCAGCGGACAGGGGGCATCTGGAAACACCATATATTTT
TRBV5-1,TRBJ2-1,NA,NA,CASSLTSDPAGEQFF,TGCGCCAGCAGCTTAACATCAGACCCCGCGGGCGAGCAGTTCTTC
TRBV21-1,TRBJ2-3,once,NA,CASSPRSLAARNPDTQYF,TGTGCCAGCAGCCCTCGATCACTAGCGGCGAGGAACCCAGATACGCAGTATTTT
TRBV27,TRBJ1-2,NA,NA,CASRGFKAAGYTF,TGTGCCAGCAGAGGGTTTAAGGCTGCTGGCTACACCTTC
TRBV27,TRBJ2-7,NA,NA,CASSLTAFNTYEQYF,TGTGCCAGCAGTTTAACAGCGTTTAACACCTACGAGCAGTACTTC
TRBV7-9,TRBJ1-1,NA,NA,CASSLAGNTEAFF,TGTGCCAGCAGCTTAGCAGGGAACACTGAAGCTTTCTTT
TRBV30,TRBJ1-2,NA,NA,CAFGATHYGYTF,TGTGCCTTTGGGGCTACCCACTATGGCTACACCTTC
TRBV5-4,TRBJ1-2,NA,NA,CASSRGTAVGYTF,TGTGCCAGCAGCCGAGGGACCGCAGTGGGCTACACCTTC
TRBV11-2,TRBJ2-7,NA,NA,CASTSGGYEQYF,TGTGCCAGCACCTCTGGCGGGTACGAGCAGTACTTC
TRBV5-1,TRBJ2-3,NA,NA,CASSLDTTDTQYF,TGCGCCAGCAGCTTGGACACCACAGATACGCAGTATTTT
TRBV7-2,TRBJ2-2,NA,TRBD2,CASSPRLAGGLNTGELFF,TGTGCCAGCAGCCCCCGACTAGCGGGGGGCCTTAACACCGGGGAGCTGTTTTTT
TRBV11-2,TRBJ1-2,NA,TRBD1,CASSLEAGGFGYTF,TGTGCCAGCAGCTTAGAGGCAGGGGGCTTCGGCTACACCTTC
TRBV11-2,TRBJ2-7,once,TRBD1,CASSAQARTGSSYEQYF,TGTGCCAGCAGCGCTCAAGCCCGGACAGGGAGCTCCTACGAGCAGTACTTC
TRBV5-1,TRBJ2-3,NA,NA,CASSLTGLDTQYF,TGCGCCAGCAGCTTGACAGGGTTGGATACGCAGTATTTT
TRBV7-2,TRBJ2-5,NA,TRBD2,CASSLGEGIHQETQYF,TGTGCCAGCAGCTTAGGGGAGGGGATTCACCAAGAGACCCAGTACTTC
TRBV15,TRBJ2-1,NA,NA,CATSRRNEQFF,TGTGCCACCAGCCGGAGAAATGAGCAGTTCTTC
TRBV14,TRBJ2-1,NA,TRBD2,CASSQASGSSYNEQFF,TGTGCCAGCAGCCAAGCTAGCGGGAGCTCCTACAATGAGCAGTTCTTC
TRBV9,TRBJ2-3,NA,NA,CASSVDATDTQYF,TGTGCCAGCAGCGTAGACGCCACAGATACGCAGTATTTT
TRBV4-2,TRBJ2-3,NA,NA,CASSLGGRGALGTDTQYF,TGTGCCAGCAGCCTAGGGGGACGGGGGGCCCTCGGCACAGATACGCAGTATTTT
TRBV7-8,TRBJ2-7,few,TRBD2,CASSFNHYGTNAYEQYF,TGTGCCAGCAGCTTCAACCATTACGGGACTAACGCCTACGAGCAGTACTTC
TRBV6-1,TRBJ1-5,NA,NA,CASSESHMINQPQHF,TGTGCCAGCAGTGAATCTCACATGATTAATCAGCCCCAGCATTTT
TRBV9,TRBJ1-2,NA,NA,CASSVGSANYGYTF,TGTGCCAGCAGCGTAGGCAGCGCTAACTATGGCTACACCTTC
TRBV23-1,TRBJ2-7,NA,NA,CASSPRGAYEQYF,TGCGCCAGCAGCCCACGGGGTGCCTACGAGCAGTACTTC
TRBV5-1,TRBJ2-5,NA,NA,CASSRGTPGETQYF,TGCGCCAGCAGCCGAGGGACCCCCGGAGAGACCCAGTACTTC
TRBV2,TRBJ1-4,NA,TRBD1,CASRATGGGEKLFF,TGTGCCAGCAGAGCCACAGGGGGGGGTGAAAAACTGTTTTTT
TRBV5-8,TRBJ1-5,NA,NA,CASSFGGQPQHF,TGTGCCAGCAGCTTTGGGGGTCAGCCCCAGCATTTT
TRBV25-1,TRBJ2-5,NA,NA,CASSDLGTPQTQYF,TGTGCCAGCAGTGACCTCGGGACCCCCCAGACCCAGTACTTC
TRBV15,TRBJ2-2,NA,NA,CATSRDFELNTGELFF,TGTGCCACCAGCAGAGACTTCGAGCTAAACACCGGGGAGCTGTTTTTT
TRBV18,TRBJ1-3,NA,NA,CASSLTQASGNTIYF,TGTGCCAGCTCGCTTACTCAAGCGTCTGGAAACACCATATATTTT
TRBV7-9,TRBJ1-2,few,NA,CASSLAQGGGYTF,TGTGCCAGCAGTCTGGCACAGGGCGGAGGCTACACCTTC
TRBV29-1,TRBJ2-7,NA,TRBD2,CSARPAGGDYEQYF,TGCAGCGCACGGCCCGCGGGAGGGGACTACGAGCAGTACTTC
TRBV23-1,TRBJ2-3,NA,NA,CASIFVVGRADTQYF,TGCGCCAGCATTTTTGTTGTAGGTAGGGCTGATACGCAGTATTTT
TRBV5-1,TRBJ2-1,NA,NA,CASSQDTSSYNEQFF,TGCGCCAGCAGCCAGGACACGAGCTCCTACAATGAGCAGTTCTTC
TRBV6-5,TRBJ2-1,NA,NA,CASSRALSYNEQFF,TGTGCCAGCAGCCGTGCCCTATCCTACAATGAGCAGTTCTTC
TRBV6-2/TRBV6-3,TRBJ2-5,NA,TRBD1,CASSSGTDTFLPYF,TGTGCCAGCAGTTCCGGGACAGACACTTTTCTTCCGTACTTC
TRBV7-8,TRBJ1-1,NA,TRBD1,CASSPLTGMTEAFF,TGTGCCAGCAGCCCTTTGACAGGGATGACTGAAGCTTTCTTT
TRBV27,TRBJ2-1,NA,NA,CASSLGQANEQFF,TGTGCCAGCAGTTTAGGTCAGGCCAATGAGCAGTTCTTC
TRBV2,TRBJ1-6,once,NA,CASSLESSYNSPLHF,TGTGCCAGCAGCCTCGAGAGCTCCTATAATTCACCCCTCCACTTT
TRBV7-8,TRBJ1-2,NA,NA,CASSTGGGYTF,TGTGCCAGCAGCACTGGAGGTGGCTACACCTTC
TRBV30,TRBJ1-3,NA,NA,CAWSAATLSSGNTIYF,TGTGCCTGGAGCGCGGCGACTCTGAGCTCTGGAAACACCATATATTTT
TRBV5-4,TRBJ2-1,once,NA,CASSSSNSYNEQFF,TGTGCCAGCAGCTCCTCTAACTCCTACAATGAGCAGTTCTTC
TRBV11-2,TRBJ2-7,NA,NA,CASSPRSGGDEQYF,TGTGCCAGCAGCCCCAGGTCGGGGGGCGACGAGCAGTACTTC
TRBV5-4,TRBJ2-7,medium-sized,TRBD1,CASSRDSGYEQYF,TGTGCCAGCAGCAGGGACAGTGGCTACGAGCAGTACTTC
TRBV9,TRBJ2-5,NA,NA,CASSQYQAGQETQYF,TGTGCCAGCAGTCAATATCAGGCGGGCCAAGAGACCCAGTACTTC
TRBV5-1,TRBJ2-5,NA,TRBD2,CASSLVGLAGEETQYF,TGCGCCAGCAGCTTGGTGGGACTAGCGGGGGAGGAGACCCAGTACTTC
TRBV28,TRBJ1-3,NA,TRBD1,CASQDLQGENTIYF,TGTGCCAGCCAAGACTTACAGGGGGAAAACACCATATATTTT